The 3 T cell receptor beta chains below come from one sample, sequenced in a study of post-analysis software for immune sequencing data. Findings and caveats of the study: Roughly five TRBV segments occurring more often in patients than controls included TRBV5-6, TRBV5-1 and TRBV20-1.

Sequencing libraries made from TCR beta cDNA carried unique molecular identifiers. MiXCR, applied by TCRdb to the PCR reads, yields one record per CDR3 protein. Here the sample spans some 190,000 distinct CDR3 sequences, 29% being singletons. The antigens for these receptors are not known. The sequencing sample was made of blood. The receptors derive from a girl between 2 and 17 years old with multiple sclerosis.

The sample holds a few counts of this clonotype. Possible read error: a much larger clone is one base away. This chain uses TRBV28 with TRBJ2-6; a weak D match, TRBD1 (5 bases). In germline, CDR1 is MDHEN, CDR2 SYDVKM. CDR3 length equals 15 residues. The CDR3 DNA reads TGTGCCAGCGCGACCCCTAGAGCTGGGGCCAACGTCCGGACTTTC. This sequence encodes CASATPRAGANVRTF.

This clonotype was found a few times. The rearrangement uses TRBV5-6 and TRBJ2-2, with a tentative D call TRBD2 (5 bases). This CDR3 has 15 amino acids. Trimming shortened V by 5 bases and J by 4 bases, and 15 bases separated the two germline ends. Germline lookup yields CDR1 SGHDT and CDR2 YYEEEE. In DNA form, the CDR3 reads TGTGCCAGCAGTCTTCGGGGTTGGGGCACCGGGGAGCTGTTTTTT. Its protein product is CASSLRGWGTGELFF.

In DNA form, the CDR3 reads TGCAGCGTGAGGGGACTAGCGAACAATGAGCAGTTCTTC. The encoded protein is CSVRGLANNEQFF. This chain uses TRBV29-1 with TRBJ2-1; 10 bases match TRBD2. V was pared by 6 bases and J by 5 bases, with 4 bases of the junction left unmatched. Germline V gene data show CDR1 as SQVTM and CDR2 as ANQGSEA. The CDR3 extends over 13 amino acids.